This T cell receptor (beta chain) appears in the sequencing data of a study of blood T cells in healthy people across ages. Points from the study as a whole: Comparison with aged donors showed that long-lived donors had more naive CD4+ cells and higher diversity.

To note about this clonotype: Antigen specificity is unknown.

A second PCR of about 7 to 12 cycles used a sample-barcoded 5' primer and a J-beta primer mix. TCRdb reanalysed the 5' RACE reads using MiXCR and keeps one entry per CDR3 protein. This sample yields about 1.8 million distinct CDR3 sequences, of which 49% are seen a single time; about 2.1% belongs to the top ten. Germline lookup yields CDR1 LGHNA and CDR2 YNFKEQ. Trimming shortened V by 0 bases and J by 7 bases, and 15 bases separated the two germline ends. This CDR3 region has 15 residues. This clonotype was obtained from a woman between 40 and 50 years old in good health. Sequenced sample: blood. The chain combines TRBV4-2 with TRBJ1-2, with D tentatively TRBD1 (6 bases). The CDR3 loop reads CASSQETGGLGGYTF. The DNA for the CDR3 is TGTGCCAGCAGCCAAGAGACAGGTGGTCTTGGTGGCTACACCTTC.